Detailed here is one TCR beta chain. Its target is unknown. A junction boundary mismatches the germline segment, possibly from a read error. This CDR3 spans 11 amino acids. Germline CDR1 and CDR2: MNHEY and SVGEGT. Making use of molecular barcodes, quantitative 5'-RACE generated TCR beta libraries. Each CDR3 protein is one row after TCRdb ran MiXCR on the 5' RACE reads. The sample lists roughly 230,000 distinct CDR3 sequences; over 9.5% were seen once. These data originate in a study of CD8 T cells in ankylosing spondylitis. Study results and caveats: It was reported that disease-linked clones were significantly enriched in matched ankylosing spondylitis synovial fluid.

The receptor was derived from a male donor with ankylosing spondylitis or in good health (not recorded which). V gene TRBV6-2 or TRBV6-3 combines with J gene TRBJ2-7; no clear D gene. Sequenced: blood, either unsorted or a sorted T cell fraction (not recorded which). The CDR3 nucleotides read TGTGCCGGCAGTCACTCCTACGAGCAGTACTTC. Translation gives CAGSHSYEQYF.